Listed below are T cell receptor beta chains from one sample, sequenced in a study of regulatory T cells in long-lasting Graves disease. TCRdb recomputed calls from the multiplex PCR reads with MiXCR, one row per CDR3 protein. The sample yields about 330,000 distinct CDR3 sequences, 15% to 20% seen once. A further study also used this sample, focusing on T cells in Graves' hyperthyroidism and ophthalmopathy.

Sequencing was performed on peripheral blood mononuclear cells (PBMCs), taken at new diagnosis, from a patient treated with antithyroid drugs. The origin of the receptors is a woman younger than 35 with Graves disease. The CDR3 runs from the conserved cysteine through the conserved F or W. A D gene is named only where the DNA matches it firmly. Clone size is given for some rows only: seen once, a few or many times, or a class if the clone is expanded.

d_call	v_call	j_call	clone_size	cdr3_aa	cdr3_nt
.	TRBV27	TRBJ2-1	many	CASSSTLYNEQFF	TGTGCCAGCAGTTCCACGCTGTACAATGAGCAGTTCTTC
TRBD2	TRBV24-1	TRBJ2-2	many	CATSGSGGPSRTGELFF	TGTGCCACCAGTGGAAGCGGGGGGCCAAGTCGCACCGGGGAGCTGTTTTTT
.	TRBV29-1	TRBJ2-1	.	CSAESSYNEQFF	TGCAGCGCAGAAAGCTCCTACAATGAGCAGTTCTTC
.	TRBV5-5	TRBJ2-1	.	CASSLDPQGLYNEQFF	TGTGCCAGCAGCCTGGACCCCCAGGGATTATACAATGAGCAGTTCTTC
TRBD1	TRBV14	TRBJ1-4	.	CASSQPKTGGVNEKLFF	TGTGCCAGCAGCCAACCTAAAACAGGGGGCGTAAATGAAAAACTGTTTTTT
.	TRBV24-1	TRBJ2-5	few	CATSDPVTSEETQYF	TGTGCCACCAGTGATCCGGTAACTAGTGAGGAGACCCAGTACTTC
.	TRBV11-2	TRBJ2-1	many	CASLGVYNEQFF	TGTGCCAGCCTGGGGGTTTACAATGAGCAGTTCTTC
TRBD2	TRBV12-3/TRBV12-4	TRBJ2-1	many	CASSFGSGSYNEQFF	TGTGCCAGCAGTTTTGGAAGCGGGAGTTACAATGAGCAGTTCTTC
TRBD1	TRBV7-8	TRBJ2-3	many	CASSKQGTRPTDTQYF	TGTGCCAGCAGCAAACAGGGGACCAGACCCACAGATACGCAGTATTTT
TRBD2	TRBV7-2	TRBJ2-3	.	CASSFSGLGFPDTQYF	TGTGCCAGCAGCTTCTCCGGACTAGGCTTCCCAGATACGCAGTATTTT
TRBD2	TRBV2	TRBJ2-7	many	CASRWGGYEQYF	TGTGCCAGCAGGTGGGGGGGTTATGAGCAGTACTTC
.	TRBV30	TRBJ2-2	many	CACNSYTGELFF	TGTGCCTGTAACTCCTACACCGGGGAGCTGTTTTTT
.	TRBV11-1	TRBJ1-1	many	CASNPGFDGLGTEAFF	TGTGCCAGCAACCCAGGTTTTGACGGGTTGGGCACTGAAGCTTTCTTT
TRBD1	TRBV30	TRBJ1-2	many	CAWRYRGDYGYTF	TGTGCCTGGAGGTACAGGGGGGACTATGGCTACACCTTC
TRBD2	TRBV28	TRBJ2-1	many	CASSGLATGEQFF	TGTGCCAGCAGTGGACTAGCTACCGGTGAGCAGTTCTTC
.	TRBV20-1	TRBJ2-7	many	CSARAYREGATYEQYF	TGCAGTGCTAGAGCCTACAGGGAGGGGGCCACCTACGAGCAGTACTTC
.	TRBV7-9	TRBJ1-1	many	CASTKQEGTGEAFF	TGTGCCAGCACCAAACAGGAGGGGACTGGTGAAGCTTTCTTT
TRBD2	TRBV3-1	TRBJ2-4	many	CASSQDPLAGALAKNIQYF	TGTGCCAGCAGCCAAGATCCCCTAGCGGGAGCCTTAGCCAAAAACATTCAGTACTTC
.	TRBV7-2	TRBJ2-7	many	CASSPAWRGYEQYF	TGTGCCAGCAGCCCGGCATGGAGGGGCTACGAGCAGTACTTC
.	TRBV6-5	TRBJ1-5	many	CASSSARTALYQPQHF	TGTGCCAGCAGTTCCGCCCGGACAGCTCTTTATCAGCCCCAGCATTTT
.	TRBV7-2	TRBJ1-3	.	CASSLDRARSGNTIYF	TGTGCCAGCAGCTTAGACCGGGCCCGCTCTGGAAACACCATATATTTT
TRBD1	TRBV27	TRBJ1-5	many	CASSKTGTNQPQHF	TGTGCCAGCAGTAAGACAGGGACAAATCAGCCCCAGCATTTT
TRBD2	TRBV28	TRBJ2-2	once	CASLGGGTSGRAKTGELFF	TGTGCCAGCCTGGGCGGGGGGACTAGCGGGAGGGCAAAGACCGGGGAGCTGTTTTTT
.	TRBV20-1	TRBJ2-7	many	CSARKGGRVRTAYEQYF	TGCAGTGCTAGAAAGGGGGGCAGGGTGCGGACCGCCTACGAGCAGTACTTC
TRBD2	TRBV6-5	TRBJ2-3	many	CASSSPSRGRTSGGGDTQYF	TGTGCCAGCAGTTCCCCCTCCAGGGGGAGGACTAGCGGGGGTGGAGATACGCAGTATTTT
TRBD2	TRBV30	TRBJ2-1	.	CAWLAGGRRVFF	TGTGCCTGGCTAGCGGGAGGGCGCAGGGTGTTCTTC
.	TRBV6-2/TRBV6-3	TRBJ1-1	.	CAISGGNLGGTSAEAFF	TGTGCCATCAGTGGGGGGAACCTAGGTGGTACGAGCGCTGAAGCTTTCTTT
.	TRBV20-1	TRBJ2-7	many	CSARPSGFYEQYF	TGCAGTGCTAGACCTTCCGGATTCTACGAGCAGTACTTC